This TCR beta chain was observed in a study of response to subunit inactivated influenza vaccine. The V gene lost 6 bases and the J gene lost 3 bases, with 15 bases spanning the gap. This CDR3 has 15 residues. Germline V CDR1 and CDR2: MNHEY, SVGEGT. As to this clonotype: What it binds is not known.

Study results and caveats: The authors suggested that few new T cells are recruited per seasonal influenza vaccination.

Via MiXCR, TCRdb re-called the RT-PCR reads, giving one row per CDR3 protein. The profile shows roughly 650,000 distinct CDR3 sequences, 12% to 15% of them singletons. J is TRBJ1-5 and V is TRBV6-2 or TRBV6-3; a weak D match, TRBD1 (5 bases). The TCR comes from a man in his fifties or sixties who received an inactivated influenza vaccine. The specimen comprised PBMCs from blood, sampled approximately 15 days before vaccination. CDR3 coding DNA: TGTGCCAGCAGCCAGGCGAGGGGCCCCAATCAGCCCCAGCATTTT. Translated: CASSQARGPNQPQHF.